A selection of T cell receptor beta chains follows, all from one sample in a study of shared clonotypes between healthy human individuals. Generated by immunoSEQ multiplex PCR, the TCRdb table keeps only in-frame clones and is missing some. The data contain some 2,500,000 clones, 93% of them singletons. The specimen was naive CD4+ T cells from PBMCs. These TCRs come from a man aged 18 to 35 in good health. Some clones in this sample may be carry-over from other donors' samples. Each CDR3 is given with its conserved first and last residue. D genes are given only for firm matches. Size is omitted from some rows. Given values are once, few, many or a class for expanded clones.

>.|TRBJ2-3|TRBV4-2|.
TGTGCCAGCAGCCAAGAATTCATCCACACAGATACGCAGTATTTT
CASSQEFIHTDTQYF
>.|TRBJ2-5|TRBV5-4|once
TGTGCCAGCAGCCCCGTCGGAGGAGAGACCCAGTACTTC
CASSPVGGETQYF
>.|TRBJ2-6|TRBV7-9|.
TGTGCCAGCAGGGTGGGTTGGGGCCCCTCCGGGGCCAACGTCCTGACTTTC
CASRVGWGPSGANVLTF
>.|TRBJ1-3|TRBV12-5|once
TGTGCTAGTGGTTCACAGGGAAACACCATATATTTT
CASGSQGNTIYF
>.|TRBJ1-2|TRBV6-5|.
TGTGCCAGCAGTACCCGACATCGGGACCTTGCTGGCTACACCTTC
CASSTRHRDLAGYTF
>TRBD2|TRBJ2-3|TRBV5-1|.
TGCGCCAGCAGCCGGAAACGGGAGGCAATGTCGTCGGATACGCAGTATTTT
CASSRKREAMSSDTQYF
>.|TRBJ2-7|TRBV5-4|.
TGTGCCAGCAGCTTGGGTGGAACCCGAGAGCAGTACTTC
CASSLGGTREQYF
>TRBD1|TRBJ1-1|TRBV5-6|.
TGTGCCAGCAGCGGTACCGGGACAGGGGGCGCCAAGTTAACTGAAGCTTTCTTT
CASSGTGTGGAKLTEAFF
>TRBD2|TRBJ2-1|TRBV6-5|once
TGTGCCAGCAGTTACGGGCTAGCGGGAGGTAAGCAGTTCTTC
CASSYGLAGGKQFF
>.|TRBJ1-2|TRBV7-6|once
TGTGCCAGCAGCTTACCGAGCATTTACCCGGGACGGACTATCTATGGCTACACCTTC
CASSLPSIYPGRTIYGYTF
>.|TRBJ1-2|TRBV20-1|.
TGCAGTGCCCCGGACAACTATGGCTACACCTTC
CSAPDNYGYTF
>TRBD1|TRBJ1-1|TRBV4-1|.
TGCGCCAGCAGCCCATCACAGGGGTACACTGAAGCTTTCTTT
CASSPSQGYTEAFF
>.|TRBJ2-3|TRBV2|.
TGTGCCAGCGTCCGCGCGGAGGTTAGCACAGATACGCAGTATTTT
CASVRAEVSTDTQYF
>TRBD2|TRBJ2-7|TRBV7-2|.
TGTGCCAGCAGCTTAGCCCTGGTCCTAGCGGGAGAGCAGTACTTC
CASSLALVLAGEQYF
>TRBD1|TRBJ2-1|TRBV7-9|.
TGTGCCAGCAGCCCGCGGGACAGGATTTACAATGAGCAGTTCTTC
CASSPRDRIYNEQFF
>TRBD2|TRBJ2-1|TRBV5-3|.
TGTGCCAGAAGCTTGGTCGGCGGGAGGCGGGGGAATGAGCAGTTCTTC
CARSLVGGRRGNEQFF
>TRBD2|TRBJ2-7|TRBV7-2|.
TGTGCCAGCAGCTTACGAGCGGGAGGGCCCAACGAGCAGTACTTC
CASSLRAGGPNEQYF
>TRBD2|TRBJ2-5|TRBV5-1|.
TGCGCCAGCAGCGCGAACCGACTAGCGGGACAAGAGACCCAGTACTTC
CASSANRLAGQETQYF
>.|TRBJ1-5|TRBV29-1|.
TGCAGCGTTGTAGAGGGTGGGAACCAGCCCCAGCATTTT
CSVVEGGNQPQHF
>.|TRBJ2-7|TRBV5-1|.
TGCGCCAGCAGCTTGGATGCTGGGTCCTACGAGCAGTACTTC
CASSLDAGSYEQYF
>.|TRBJ2-5|TRBV7-2|.
TGTGCCAGCAGCTTGGGCCCAGGGGAGACCCAGTACTTC
CASSLGPGETQYF
>TRBD1|TRBJ2-7|TRBV5-4|.
TGTGCCAGCAGCCCACGACAGGGCGAGTACGAGCAGTACTTC
CASSPRQGEYEQYF
>TRBD2|TRBJ2-7|TRBV5-1|.
TGCGCCAGCAGCAGAGGGAGGCTAGCGGGGGGCTACGAGCAGTACTTC
CASSRGRLAGGYEQYF
>.|TRBJ2-1|TRBV14|.
TGTGCCAGCAGCCAAATTTTGCGGGGCAATGAGCAGTTCTTC
CASSQILRGNEQFF
>.|TRBJ2-1|TRBV28|.
TGTGCCAGCAGCGACCCCCCCATAGTCGCCCACAATGAGCAGTTCTTC
CASSDPPIVAHNEQFF
>.|TRBJ2-3|TRBV30|.
TGTGCCTGGAGTCGGGGGCAGGGCCTGACAGATACGCAGTATTTT
CAWSRGQGLTDTQYF
>TRBD2|TRBJ2-1|TRBV7-8|.
TGTGCCAGCAATTCCGGGACTAACTACAATGAGCAGTTCTTC
CASNSGTNYNEQFF
>.|TRBJ2-4|TRBV7-2|few
TGTGCCAGCAGCCAAGGGACTCGGGGGAACATTCAGTACTTC
CASSQGTRGNIQYF
>TRBD2|TRBJ2-3|TRBV19|once
TGTGCCAGTAGTATACCCCTGACTAGCGGGAGGCGGACGGGCACAGATACGCAGTATTTT
CASSIPLTSGRRTGTDTQYF
>.|TRBJ1-5|TRBV19|.
TGTGCCAGTAGTATAGGGGGGCCCCGGGAGGGCAATCAGCCCCAGCATTTT
CASSIGGPREGNQPQHF
>.|TRBJ1-2|TRBV6-1|.
TGTGCCAGCAGATTGTGGGGGGACGACTATGGCTACACCTTC
CASRLWGDDYGYTF
>.|TRBJ1-6|TRBV5-6|once
TGTGCCAGCAGCTTGGTCGGACATTCACCCCTCCACTTT
CASSLVGHSPLHF
>.|TRBJ2-7|TRBV14|.
TGTGCCAGCAGCCAAGTCTTGGGGCGACCGTACGAGCAGTACTTC
CASSQVLGRPYEQYF
>TRBD2|TRBJ2-3|TRBV5-1|.
TGCGCCAGCAGCTCATTAGCGGGTGCAGATACGCAGTATTTT
CASSSLAGADTQYF
>.|TRBJ2-3|TRBV18|.
TGTGCCAGCTCGCGGTCAGATACGCAGTATTTT
CASSRSDTQYF
>.|TRBJ1-1|TRBV5-1|once
TGCGCCAGCAGCTTCTCACCGGAGAACACTGAAGCTTTCTTT
CASSFSPENTEAFF